The 22 T cell receptor beta chains listed next were all sequenced from one sample in a study of cytomegalovirus exposure and HLA in healthy donors. Primers for the PCR totalled 60 Vbeta and 13 Jbeta. Assay: immunoSEQ multiplex PCR; the TCRdb copy retains only in-frame clones and omits some. Here the sample spans about 110,000 clones, around 84% being singletons. Sequencing used PBMCs. Source of these receptors: a man aged 30 to 45 in good health and CMV-seropositive.

Worth noting for this clone: Different DNA sequences within this sample yield the same CDR3. The rearrangement joins TRBV10-3 to TRBJ2-1; no definite D call. CDR3 size: 11 residues. Germline loops: CDR1 ENHRY, CDR2 SYGVKD. Trimming left V 3 bases short and J 10 bases short, with 7 bases between. The CDR3 coding sequence is TGTGCCATCAGTGATATCGGGGAGCAGTTCTTC. It translates to CAISDIGEQFF.

This clone appeared a few times. V usage is TRBV19 and J usage is TRBJ1-1; tentative D call: TRBD1 (5 bases). V lost 1 base and J 4 bases, leaving 13 bases between the germline ends. CDR1 and CDR2 from the germline V gene are LNHDA and SQIVND (reference sequence). The CDR3 totals 15 residues. The DNA for the CDR3 is TGTGCCAGTAGTATAGGGGCAGGGTCTGTCACTGAAGCTTTCTTT. Protein: CASSIGAGSVTEAFF.

The V call is TRBV5-4, the J call TRBJ2-3, with 8 bases that match TRBD2. The germline gives CDR1 SGHNT, CDR2 YYREEE (reference sequence). V dropped 5 bases and J dropped 4; count of bases not matched to a gene: 6. The CDR3 spans 14 residues. Written as DNA, the CDR3 is TGTGCCAGCAGTCAGCGGGAGTACTCAGATACGCAGTATTTT. Its protein product is CASSQREYSDTQYF.

The chain couples TRBV5-8 to TRBJ1-6; possibly TRBD1 for D (6 bases). The germline V and J ends were trimmed by 2 bases and 5 bases, with 11 bases remaining between them. The CDR3 is 15 residues long. Germline V gene data show CDR1 as SGHTS and CDR2 as YDEGEE. CDR3 DNA sequence: TGTGCCAGCAGCTTACAGGGCTACAATAATTCACCCCTCCACTTT. Its translation is CASSLQGYNNSPLHF.

V gene TRBV5-1 combines with J gene TRBJ1-5, with D hard to call. The germline V gene encodes CDR1 SGHRS and CDR2 YFSETQ. The CDR3 extends over 15 amino acids. V lost 2 bases to trimming and J lost 0 bases, with 9 bases between them. In DNA, the CDR3 is TGCGCCAGCAGCTTCGATAGTTATAGCAATCAGCCCCAGCATTTT. Its translation: CASSFDSYSNQPQHF.

The chain uses TRBV28 and TRBJ2-5; D gene uncertain. Trimming took off 3 bases at V and 5 bases at J, with 13 bases between the two ends. There are 14 residues in the CDR3. Per the germline V gene, CDR1 is MDHEN and CDR2 is SYDVKM. This CDR3 is CASSFVGPQETQYF. The CDR3 nucleotides read TGTGCCAGCAGTTTTGTGGGCCCCCAGGAGACCCAGTACTTC. The full variable domain, completed using reference TRBV28 and TRBJ2-5, is DVKVTQSSRYLVKRTGEKVFLECVQDMDHENMFWYRQDPGLGLRLIYFSYDVKMKEKGDIPEGYSVSREKKERFSLILESASTNQTSMYLCASSFVGPQETQYFGPGTRLLVL.

A few counts support this clone. Other DNA sequences from this sample encode an identical CDR3 as well. V and J are TRBV5-4 and TRBJ2-3; 10 positions match TRBD2. Germline-derived CDR1 and CDR2 are SGHNT and YYREEE (reference sequence). This CDR3 spans 15 amino acids. Germline trimming cut 5 bases from V and 1 base from J; bases unmatched to any gene: 4. CDR3 protein: CASSRLAGGTDTQYF. The CDR3 bases are TGTGCCAGCAGTCGTCTAGCGGGGGGCACAGATACGCAGTATTTT.

The V gene is TRBV12-5, the J gene TRBJ2-1, with 10 bases aligning to TRBD2. The V and J ends lost 4 bases and 1 base, in that order; junction bases with no gene match: 7. This CDR3 is built from 17 residues. The V gene's germline CDR1 is LGHNT and CDR2 FRNRAP. The DNA for the CDR3 is TGTGCTAGTGGTTATGGGCTAGCGGGAGTTTCCTACAATGAGCAGTTCTTC. This gives the protein CASGYGLAGVSYNEQFF.

Only a few counts were recorded for this clone. The chain links TRBV7-2 to TRBJ2-5; D gene uncertain. Germline values: CDR1 SGHTA, CDR2 FQGNSA. V was shortened by 5 bases and J by 1 base, with 8 bases between the two germline ends. The CDR3 sequence is 13 residues long. The CDR3 here is CASSPRSQETQYF. The CDR3 DNA reads as TGTGCCAGCAGCCCCCGGAGCCAAGAGACCCAGTACTTC.

This clone turned up a few times. This chain connects TRBV5-1 to TRBJ1-1; D not certain. This CDR3 is built from 15 residues. The germline V and J ends were trimmed by 0 bases and 1 base, with 10 bases remaining between them. Germline CDR1 SGHRS, CDR2 YFSETQ. CDR3 residues: CASSLAAGRNTEAFF. DNA of the CDR3: TGCGCCAGCAGCTTGGCCGCTGGTAGGAACACTGAAGCTTTCTTT.

V gene TRBV6-5 combines with J gene TRBJ1-2; 8 bases agree with TRBD1. V shed 5 bases and J 4 bases; nucleotides not matched to a gene: 6. This CDR3 is 14 amino acids long. Germline loops: CDR1 MNHEY, CDR2 SVGAGI. CDR3 residues: CASSPDRGPYGYTF. The CDR3 DNA reads TGTGCCAGCAGTCCAGACAGGGGCCCCTATGGCTACACCTTC.

This clone was recorded a few times. The chain has TRBV9 and TRBJ2-1; the match to TRBD2 covers 12 bases. From germline, CDR1 is SGDLS and CDR2 YYNGEE. The CDR3 loop spans 20 amino acids. The trim removed 1 base at V and 8 bases at J, leaving 19 bases unmatched. The CDR3 DNA sequence: TGTGCCAGCAGCGTATACAGTTGGACTAGCGGGGTTAGGGTGCGCGATGAGCAGTTCTTC. Translating gives CASSVYSWTSGVRVRDEQFF.

V usage is TRBV7-2 and J usage is TRBJ2-1, with a weak D call TRBD2 (7 bases). This CDR3 contains 14 residues. V gave up 5 bases and J gave up 7 bases, with 15 bases separating them. CDR1 and CDR2 (germline): SGHTA, FQGNSA. CDR3 sequence reads: CASSPGGGGNEQFF. The CDR3 nucleotides are TGTGCCAGCAGCCCCGGAGGGGGGGGGAATGAGCAGTTCTTC. Supplemented by reference TRBV7-2 and TRBJ2-1, the full variable domain reads GAGVSQSPSNKVTEKGKDVELRCDPISGHTALYWYRQSLGQGLEFLIYFQGNSAPDKSGLPSDRFSAERTGGSVSTLTIQRTQQEDSAVYLCASSPGGGGNEQFFGPGTRLTVL.

The chain has TRBV27 and TRBJ2-1, with no clear D. The CDR3 covers 14 residues. V lost 7 bases and J 0 bases, leaving 10 bases between the germline ends. Germline values: CDR1 MNHEY, CDR2 SMNVEV (reference sequence). This CDR3 reads CASIERYSYNEQFF. The DNA for the CDR3 is TGTGCCAGCATAGAGCGCTACTCCTACAATGAGCAGTTCTTC.

Concerning this clone: A read error may produce the germline difference seen at one junction end. This chain joins TRBV7-9 and TRBJ1-3; D call uncertain. CDR1 and CDR2 from the germline V gene are SEHNR and FQNEAQ (reference sequence). The CDR3 loop spans 13 amino acids. This CDR3 is CSSNLGPGNTIYF. CDR3 nucleotide sequence: TGTTCCAGCAATCTTGGCCCTGGAAACACCATATATTTT.

The V gene is TRBV28, the J gene TRBJ2-3, with D hard to call. This CDR3 has 12 residues. Trimming removed 5 bases at V and 6 bases at J, with 9 bases between. In germline, CDR1 is MDHEN, CDR2 SYDVKM. The CDR3 region is CASSLVVDTQYF. CDR3 DNA: TGTGCCAGCAGTCTCGTAGTGGATACGCAGTATTTT.

The chain couples TRBV7-9 to TRBJ1-4; TRBD1 aligns across 7 bases. CDR3 length: 15 residues. With V trimmed by 6 bases and J by 7 bases, 11 bases remained unmatched. Germline-derived CDR1 and CDR2 are SEHNR and FQNEAQ (reference sequence). The CDR3 DNA reads TGTGCCAGCAGTCCAAAAAAGACAGGGCTTGAAAAACTGTTTTTT. It yields the protein CASSPKKTGLEKLFF.

This chain uses TRBV6-6 with TRBJ1-2, with D possibly TRBD1 on 5 matching bases. The length of the CDR3 is 16 residues. Germline V gives CDR1 MNHNY, CDR2 SVGAGI (reference sequence). V lost 0 bases to trimming and J lost 6 bases, with 17 bases between them. In DNA, the CDR3 is TGTGCCAGCAGTTACTCCGACAGAGTTTATTCCCATGGCTACACCTTC. Protein sequence: CASSYSDRVYSHGYTF.

Only one count was recorded for this clone. V is TRBV7-2 and J is TRBJ2-7; 14 bases align to TRBD2. The germline V gene encodes CDR1 SGHTA and CDR2 FQGNSA. Losses at the gene ends were 4 bases for V and 10 bases for J; bases not matched to a gene: 12. CDR3 size: 16 residues. CDR3 coding DNA: TGTGCCAGCAGCTCTCAGTCGACTAGCGGGGGGGCTGGACAGTACTTC. Translated: CASSSQSTSGGAGQYF.

The rearrangement uses TRBV29-1 and TRBJ1-2; D remains ambiguous. There are 12 residues in the CDR3. V gave up 0 bases and J gave up 8 bases, with 10 bases separating them. CDR1 SQVTM and CDR2 ANQGSEA come from the germline V gene. This CDR3 is CSVEDRGHGYTF. CDR3 DNA: TGCAGCGTTGAAGATCGAGGGCACGGCTACACCTTC.

J is TRBJ1-2 and V is TRBV11-2; no reliable D call. This CDR3 is built from 14 residues. V was trimmed by 8 bases and J by 0 bases, leaving 13 bases between them. Germline loops: CDR1 SGHAT, CDR2 FQNNGV. The CDR3 DNA reads TGTGCCAGCTCTTTCGGTGGTCCTAACTATGGCTACACCTTC. Encoded protein: CASSFGGPNYGYTF.

This clone was observed once. The chain is built from TRBV18 and TRBJ1-2; TRBD1 is a possible D gene (6 bases). This CDR3 has 13 amino acids. With 3 bases removed from V and 4 bases from J, the gap between germline ends came to 9 bases. The germline gives CDR1 KGHSH, CDR2 LQKENI. Here the CDR3 DNA reads TGTGCCAGCTCACCCGAACAGGGCTATGGCTACACCTTC. This translates into CASSPEQGYGYTF.